Below are 13 T cell receptor beta chains sequenced from a single sample in a study of OX40 agonist ivuxolimab in advanced cancers. Receptors were amplified or captured by the immunoSEQ multiplex PCR assay. The table comes from immuneACCESS by way of TCRdb, which keeps in-frame sequences with V and J called. Part of the clones is missing from these tables; in studies checked, under half for an unresolved V gene and the rest for unknown reasons. For this sample the table gives 65,000 to 95,000 clones, of which 80% to 90% were detected only once. In total, the top ten clones hold approximately 5% of the sample. Sequencing used CD4+ or CD8+ T cells sorted from blood, obtained in a trial of the OX40 agonist ivuxolimab. Receptors were obtained from an adult with an advanced solid tumor such as melanoma, head and neck, liver or kidney cancer.

This clone appeared a few times. J is TRBJ1-2 and V is TRBV6-6; D may be TRBD1 (6 bases). Trimming left V 10 bases short and J 8 bases short, with 20 bases between. Germline V lookup: CDR1 MNHNY, CDR2 SVGAGI (reference sequence). The CDR3 is 13 residues long. CDR3 in amino acids: CAIRTRTALGYTF. The CDR3 bases are TGTGCCATCAGAACACGGACAGCTCTGGGCTACACCTTC.

The chain carries TRBV19 and TRBJ2-1; the match to TRBD1 covers 8 bases. The J segment lost 10 bases and the V segment lost 0 bases, leaving 8 bases of the junction unmatched. Looked up from germline, CDR1 is LNHDA and CDR2 is SQIVND (reference sequence). The CDR3 extends over 15 amino acids. CDR3 in amino acids: CASSIEQGGVVEQFF. In DNA, the CDR3 is TGTGCCAGTAGTATAGAACAGGGGGGAGTTGTAGAGCAGTTCTTC. The complete variable domain, with remaining parts taken from reference TRBV19 and TRBJ2-1, reads DGGITQSPKYLFRKEGQNVTLSCEQNLNHDAMYWYRQDPGQGLRLIYYSQIVNDFQKGDIAEGYSVSREKKESFPLTVTSAQKNPTAFYLCASSIEQGGVVEQFFGPGTRLTVL.

This chain connects TRBV6-4 to TRBJ2-1, with unresolved D. The CDR3 covers 13 residues. The germline CDR1 and CDR2 sequences are MRHNA and SNTAGT. V gave up 0 bases and J gave up 6 bases, with 6 bases separating them. The CDR3 DNA reads TGTGCCAGCAGTGACTCGGCCGGCAATGAGCAGTTCTTC. Translated, it gives CASSDSAGNEQFF.

The V and J genes are TRBV9 and TRBJ2-2, with D tentatively TRBD2 (6 bases). V was pared by 0 bases and J by 6 bases, with 9 bases between. The CDR3 extends over 14 amino acids. CDR1 is SGDLS and CDR2 is YYNGEE in the germline V gene. The CDR3 DNA sequence: TGTGCCAGCAGCGTAGGGGGGGTCTCCGGGGAGCTGTTTTTT. As protein: CASSVGGVSGELFF.

The chain links TRBV6-1 to TRBJ1-5; TRBD1 agrees at 8 bases. V lost 5 bases and J lost 1; bases outside the gene matches: 4. Germline assignment: CDR1 MNHNS and CDR2 SASEGT. The CDR3 runs 15 residues. DNA for the CDR3: TGTGCCAGCAGTCCAACAGGGGGGAGCAATCAGCCCCAGCATTTT. Amino acids: CASSPTGGSNQPQHF.

The chain is built from TRBV15 and TRBJ2-7; no clear D. Trimming removed 0 bases from V and 5 bases from J, with 14 bases in between. Per germline, CDR1 LNHNV and CDR2 YYDKDF (reference sequence). This CDR3 is built from 15 residues. The CDR3 protein is CATSRDMALAHEQYF. CDR3 in DNA: TGTGCCACCAGCAGAGATATGGCCCTGGCCCACGAGCAGTACTTC.

This chain joins TRBV6-1 and TRBJ1-5; the D is unclear. From germline, CDR1 is MNHNS and CDR2 SASEGT. V lost 2 bases, J lost 7 bases, and 15 bases lay in between. The CDR3 is 15 amino acids. The CDR3 coding sequence is TGTGCCAGCAGTGAATGGTGGCAGGCGCGGCAGCCCCAGCATTTT. It specifies CASSEWWQARQPQHF.

This chain uses TRBV7-9 with TRBJ2-7, with TRBD2 matching 7 bases. The CDR3 is 15 amino acids. The V and J ends lost 0 bases and 2 bases, in that order; junction bases with no gene match: 4. Per germline, CDR1 SEHNR and CDR2 FQNEAQ (reference sequence). The CDR3 DNA sequence: TGTGCCAGCAGCTTAGCGGCGGGAGCCCCCTACGAGCAGTACTTC. This gives the protein CASSLAAGAPYEQYF.

The chain is built from TRBV2 and TRBJ2-2, with D possibly TRBD2 on 5 matching bases. Per germline, CDR1 SNHLY and CDR2 FYNNEI. Trimming removed 4 bases from V and 1 base from J, with 10 bases in between. The CDR3 extends over 15 amino acids. The CDR3 nucleotides read TGTGCCAGCAGTGCCAGGACTGGGAACACCGGGGAGCTGTTTTTT. Translated: CASSARTGNTGELFF.

This sequence joins TRBV9 and TRBJ2-1; weak D call: TRBD2 (6 bases). Trimming removed 0 bases at V and 7 bases at J, with 20 bases between. The CDR3 covers 17 residues. The germline V gene encodes CDR1 SGDLS and CDR2 YYNGEE. This CDR3 reads CASSVGSAGTIGNEQFF. DNA of the CDR3: TGTGCCAGCAGCGTAGGAAGTGCGGGAACGATCGGTAATGAGCAGTTCTTC.

As DNA, the CDR3 is TGTGCCAGCAGCCGGTCCCTCCGTAGTGTAGACGGTGAGCAGTTCTTC. Protein: CASSRSLRSVDGEQFF. The chain uses TRBV7-8 and TRBJ2-1, with no clear D. V was clipped by 5 bases and J by 9 bases, with 23 bases between them. Germline V gene sequence: CDR1 SGHVS, CDR2 FQNEAQ. The CDR3 is 16 residues long.

The chain is built from TRBV6-1 and TRBJ2-7, with D tentatively TRBD2 (5 bases). The germline V gene has CDR1 MNHNS and CDR2 SASEGT. The V end lost 2 bases, the J end lost 1 base, and 6 bases lay between the germline ends. CDR3 length: 13 amino acids. This CDR3 reads CASSERGSYEQYF. The CDR3, as DNA: TGTGCCAGCAGTGAACGGGGTTCCTACGAGCAGTACTTC.

V gene TRBV25-1 combines with J gene TRBJ1-2, with TRBD1 matching 9 bases. Germline values: CDR1 MGHDK, CDR2 SYGVNS. The length of the CDR3 is 16 residues. V was pared by 3 bases and J by 8 bases, with 13 bases of the junction left unmatched. The CDR3 DNA sequence: TGTGCCAGCAGTGACTCAACAACAGGGGGCGCTGGGGGCTACACCTTC. It codes for CASSDSTTGGAGGYTF.